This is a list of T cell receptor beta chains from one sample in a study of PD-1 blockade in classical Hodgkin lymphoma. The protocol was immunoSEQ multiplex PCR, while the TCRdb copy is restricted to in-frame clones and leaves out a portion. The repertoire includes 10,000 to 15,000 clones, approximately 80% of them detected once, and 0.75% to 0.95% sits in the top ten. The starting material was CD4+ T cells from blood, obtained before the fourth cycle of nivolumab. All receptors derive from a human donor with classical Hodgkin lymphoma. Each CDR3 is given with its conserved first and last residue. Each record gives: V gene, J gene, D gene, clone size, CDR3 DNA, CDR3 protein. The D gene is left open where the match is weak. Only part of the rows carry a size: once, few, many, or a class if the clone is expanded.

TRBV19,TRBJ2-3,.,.,TGTGCCAGTAGTATAGCTCGCACAGATACGCAGTATTTT,CASSIARTDTQYF
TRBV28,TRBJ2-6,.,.,TGTGCCAGTACGACGGTGAGCTCTGGGGCCAACGTCCTGACTTTC,CASTTVSSGANVLTF
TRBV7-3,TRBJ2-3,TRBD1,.,TGTGCCAGCAGCTTAATCGGGACAGGCCGCACAGATACGCAGTATTTT,CASSLIGTGRTDTQYF
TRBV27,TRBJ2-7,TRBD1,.,TGTGCCAGCAGCCAACCGGGACAGGGTGGCTACGAGCAGTACTTC,CASSQPGQGGYEQYF
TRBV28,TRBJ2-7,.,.,TGTGCCAGCAGCCCTATCCTCCAGGGCTCGGTTTCGGGGGAGCAGTACTTC,CASSPILQGSVSGEQYF
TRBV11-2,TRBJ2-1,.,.,TGTGCCAGCAGCTTAATAGATAGCGGAGTTCACAATGAGCAGTTCTTC,CASSLIDSGVHNEQFF
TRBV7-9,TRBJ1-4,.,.,TGTGCCAGCAGTTTTATTGGACCGGTTGAAAAACTGTTTTTT,CASSFIGPVEKLFF
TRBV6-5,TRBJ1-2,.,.,TGTGCCAGCAAACTCCAGGACAGCGCTAACTATGGCTACACCTTC,CASKLQDSANYGYTF
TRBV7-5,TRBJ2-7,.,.,TGTGTCAGAAGCTTAGCCTCCCAAGTCCACGAGCAGTACTTC,CVRSLASQVHEQYF
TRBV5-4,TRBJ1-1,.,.,TGTGCCAGCAGCTTGGGTGACAGAAACACTGAAGCTTTCTTT,CASSLGDRNTEAFF
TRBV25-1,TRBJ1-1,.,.,TGTGCCGCTCGGACGCTCCTAGGGACTGAAGCTTTCTTT,CAARTLLGTEAFF
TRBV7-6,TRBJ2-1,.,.,TGTGCCAGCAGCTATACGAACGACAATGAGCAGTTCTTC,CASSYTNDNEQFF
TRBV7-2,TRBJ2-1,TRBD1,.,TGTGCCAGCAGCCTCGGACAGGGGGCATTCAGTGAGCAGTTCTTC,CASSLGQGAFSEQFF
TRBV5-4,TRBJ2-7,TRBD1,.,TGTGCCAGCAGCCTCGGACAGGGATTGGGCGGGGAGTCCTACGAGCAGTACTTC,CASSLGQGLGGESYEQYF
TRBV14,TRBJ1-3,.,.,TGTGCCAGCAGCCAACTCGGGACATCTGGAAACACCATATATTTT,CASSQLGTSGNTIYF
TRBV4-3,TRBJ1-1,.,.,TGCGCCAGCAGCCAAGAGTGGAGGGGAAGGCCATGGGGTGCTTTCTTT,CASSQEWRGRPWGAFF
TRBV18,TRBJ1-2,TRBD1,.,TGTGCCAGCTCACCAACGACCGGGACAGGACACTATGGCTACACCTTC,CASSPTTGTGHYGYTF
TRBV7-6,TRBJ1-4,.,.,TGTGCCAGCAGCTTAAAGGATGGGCTCAGCGAAAAACTGTTTTTT,CASSLKDGLSEKLFF
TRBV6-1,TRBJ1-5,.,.,TGTGCCAGCACACTGTCCAGGGAACAGCCCCAGCATTTT,CASTLSREQPQHF
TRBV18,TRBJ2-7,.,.,TGTGCCAGCTCACCACGGTCGGGGGGCACCTACGAGCAGTACTTC,CASSPRSGGTYEQYF
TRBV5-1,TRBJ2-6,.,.,TGCGCCAGCAGCTCCCCCGGGACTTTCCCAGCCCCCAACGTCCTGACTTTC,CASSSPGTFPAPNVLTF
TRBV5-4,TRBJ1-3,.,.,TGTGCCAGCAGCTTGGAGGCGATGTCCGGAAACACCATATATTTT,CASSLEAMSGNTIYF
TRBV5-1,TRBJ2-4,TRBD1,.,TGCGCCAGCAGCTCCTCGGGACAGGGGGATGTGTTGAACAAAAACATTCAGTACTTC,CASSSSGQGDVLNKNIQYF
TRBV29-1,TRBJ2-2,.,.,TGCAGCGTTAGTTTCGGCCTCAACACCGGGGAGCTGTTTTTT,CSVSFGLNTGELFF
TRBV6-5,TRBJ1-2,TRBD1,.,TGTGCCAGCAGTTACTCTAGGACAGGGAATTCTGGCTACACCTTC,CASSYSRTGNSGYTF
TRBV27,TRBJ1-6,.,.,TGTGCCAGCAGCCGACAAGGTTATAATTCACCCCTCCACTTT,CASSRQGYNSPLHF
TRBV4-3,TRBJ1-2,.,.,TGCGCCAGCAGCCCGGCGAAGAACTATGGCTACACCTTC,CASSPAKNYGYTF
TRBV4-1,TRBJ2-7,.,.,TGCGCCAGCAGCCAGGGTATAGAGGGACCCTACGAGCAGTACTTC,CASSQGIEGPYEQYF
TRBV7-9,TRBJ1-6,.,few,TGTGCCAGCAGCTTAGCCAGGGGTAGGAATTCACCCCTCCACTTT,CASSLARGRNSPLHF
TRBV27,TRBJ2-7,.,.,TGTGCCAGCAGTTTTACGGGAATTGGGGCCTACGAGCAGTACTTC,CASSFTGIGAYEQYF
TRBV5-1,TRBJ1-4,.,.,TGCGCCAGCAGCTTGGCCGGGGGGTCCACCGGGACCGTCTCCGCAACTAATGAAAAACTGTTTTTT,CASSLAGGSTGTVSATNEKLFF
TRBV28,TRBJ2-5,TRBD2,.,TGTGCCAGCAGTTTGCCTAGCGGGAGTATTGGAGAGACCCAGTACTTC,CASSLPSGSIGETQYF
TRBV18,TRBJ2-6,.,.,TGTGCCAGCTCACCATCGACCTCTGGGGCCAACGTCCTGACTTTC,CASSPSTSGANVLTF
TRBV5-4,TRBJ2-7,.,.,TGTGCCAGCAGCTTTACCAACTCCTACGAGCAGTACTTC,CASSFTNSYEQYF
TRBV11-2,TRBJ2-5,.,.,TGTGCCAGCAGCTCGGGACTGCGTGAGACCCAGTACTTC,CASSSGLRETQYF
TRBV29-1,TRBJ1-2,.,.,TGCAGCGCCAGGGGAGGGGGAGATGGCTACACCTTC,CSARGGGDGYTF
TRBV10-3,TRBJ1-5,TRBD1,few,TGTGCCATCAGAGACAGGGTTGACCAGCCCCAGCATTTT,CAIRDRVDQPQHF
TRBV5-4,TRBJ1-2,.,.,TGTGCCAGCAGCTTGGTTGGGGATCCTAGCTATGGCTACACCTTC,CASSLVGDPSYGYTF
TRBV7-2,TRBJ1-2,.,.,TGTGCCAGCAGCTTTTCCAGGAACTATGGCTACACCTTC,CASSFSRNYGYTF
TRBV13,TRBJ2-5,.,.,TGTGCCAGCAGCTTCTCAAGGCCCCGAGAGACCCAGTACTTC,CASSFSRPRETQYF
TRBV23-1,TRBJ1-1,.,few,TGCGCCAGCTTCGGACCTGAAGCTTTCTTT,CASFGPEAFF
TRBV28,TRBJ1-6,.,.,TGTGCCAGCAGTTTAGGCCCGGGGCAGGGGAGACATTCACCCCTCCACTTT,CASSLGPGQGRHSPLHF
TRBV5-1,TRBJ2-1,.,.,TGCGCCAGCAGCCCCTGGGCAGCCAGTTTCTACAATGAGCAGTTCTTC,CASSPWAASFYNEQFF
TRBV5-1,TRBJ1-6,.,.,TGCGCCAGCAGCTTGACCTATAATTCACCCCTCCACTTT,CASSLTYNSPLHF
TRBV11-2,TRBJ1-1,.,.,TGTGCCAGCAGCTTAGGACAGGTGATAACGGGCACTGAAGCTTTCTTT,CASSLGQVITGTEAFF
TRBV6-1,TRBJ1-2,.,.,TGTGCCAGCAGTGAAGGGGGCTGGGGCTATGGCTACACCTTC,CASSEGGWGYGYTF
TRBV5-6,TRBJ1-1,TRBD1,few,TGTGCCAGCAGCGCCCTGGACAGGGGTGACACTGAAGCTTTCTTT,CASSALDRGDTEAFF
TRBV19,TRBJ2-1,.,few,TGTGCCAGTAGTCAAGGCAATGAGCAGTTCTTC,CASSQGNEQFF
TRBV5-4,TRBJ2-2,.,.,TGTGCCAGCAGCTTGGCCGGGACTGGACCAAACACCGGGGAGCTGTTTTTT,CASSLAGTGPNTGELFF
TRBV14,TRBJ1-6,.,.,TGTGCCAGCAGCCAAAAACAGGGAATTAATTCACCCCTCCACTTT,CASSQKQGINSPLHF
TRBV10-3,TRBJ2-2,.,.,TGTGCCATCAGTGAAGCGAGGGTGCGGCTGTTTTTT,CAISEARVRLFF